A selection of T cell receptor beta chains follows, all from one sample in a study of blood T cell repertoires in COVID-19. Clones were read by immunoSEQ multiplex PCR, and TCRdb kept only the in-frame ones, dropping some. The sample records 200,000 to 300,000 clones, 65% to 90% being singletons. Source material: peripheral blood. The receptors come from a man aged 30-40 years with active or convalescent COVID-19. CDR3s include the opening cysteine and the closing phenylalanine or tryptophan. The D gene is left open where the match is weak. Some rows mark clone size as missing; the rest say once, few, many or name a class of expanded clone.

v_call	d_call	clone_size	j_call	cdr3_aa	cdr3_nt
TRBV3-1/TRBV3-2	.	.	TRBJ2-1	CASSVTPRNEQFF	TGTGCCAGCAGCGTGACTCCCAGAAATGAGCAGTTCTTC
TRBV11-2	.	.	TRBJ2-7	CASSLKVVRDIYEQYF	TGTGCCAGCAGCTTAAAGGTTGTTAGGGACATCTACGAGCAGTACTTC
TRBV9	TRBD2	.	TRBJ2-3	CASSDGLAGGTDTQYF	TGTGCCAGCAGCGACGGACTAGCGGGGGGCACAGATACGCAGTATTTT
TRBV2	TRBD2	.	TRBJ2-1	CASSDPTSGDNEQFF	TGTGCCAGCAGTGACCCGACTAGCGGGGACAATGAGCAGTTCTTC
TRBV30	.	.	TRBJ1-4	CAWSDLWGANEKLFF	TGTGCCTGGAGTGATCTTTGGGGGGCTAATGAAAAACTGTTTTTT
TRBV6-2/TRBV6-3	.	.	TRBJ2-5	CASSYPPGDQETQYF	TGTGCCAGCAGTTACCCCCCCGGGGACCAAGAGACCCAGTACTTC
TRBV4-2	TRBD1	.	TRBJ1-1	CASSQETGTVNTEAFF	TGTGCCAGCAGCCAAGAGACAGGGACTGTGAACACTGAAGCTTTCTTT
TRBV27	.	.	TRBJ2-2	CASSRRENTGELFF	TGTGCCAGCAGTCGCAGGGAAAACACCGGGGAGCTGTTTTTT
TRBV5-1	TRBD1	once	TRBJ1-2	CASGLDRATEGGYTF	TGCGCCAGCGGCCTGGACAGGGCCACCGAGGGCGGCTACACCTTC
TRBV10-2	TRBD2	.	TRBJ2-1	CASTGSGASGGSYNEQFF	TGCGCCAGCACGGGGTCCGGCGCTAGCGGGGGGTCCTACAATGAGCAGTTCTTC
TRBV30	.	.	TRBJ2-3	CAWSVGEPTDTQYF	TGTGCCTGGAGTGTTGGAGAGCCCACAGATACGCAGTATTTT
TRBV5-1	TRBD2	.	TRBJ2-5	CASSLQTSGGAGTQYF	TGCGCCAGCAGCTTGCAGACTAGCGGGGGAGCGGGGACCCAGTACTTC
TRBV6-5	.	.	TRBJ1-2	CASSYRQGTNYGYTF	TGTGCCAGCAGTTACCGGCAGGGAACTAACTATGGCTACACCTTC
TRBV19	.	few	TRBJ2-7	CASSPGSTYEQYF	TGTGCCAGTAGCCCTGGGAGCACCTACGAGCAGTACTTC
TRBV12-3/TRBV12-4	.	.	TRBJ2-7	CASGRQNSYEQYF	TGTGCCAGCGGACGACAGAATTCCTACGAGCAGTACTTC
TRBV5-5	TRBD2	.	TRBJ2-3	CASSPGLAGGTDTQYF	TGTGCCAGCAGCCCCGGACTAGCGGGGGGCACAGATACGCAGTATTTT
TRBV6-5	TRBD1	.	TRBJ1-3	CASRGQPASGNTIYF	TGTGCCAGCAGGGGACAGCCAGCCTCTGGAAACACCATATATTTT
TRBV14	.	.	TRBJ2-7	CASSGPTKQETYEQYF	TGTGCCAGCAGCGGCCCGACCAAACAGGAGACCTACGAGCAGTACTTC
TRBV4-2	.	.	TRBJ1-4	CASSQPGGADEKLFF	TGTGCCAGCAGCCAACCTGGGGGGGCAGATGAAAAACTGTTTTTT
TRBV6-4	TRBD2	.	TRBJ2-5	CASSDSRVERGEETQYF	TGTGCCAGCAGTGACTCTCGCGTGGAGCGGGGGGAAGAGACCCAGTACTTC
TRBV12-3/TRBV12-4	TRBD1	.	TRBJ1-2	CASSLDRNYGYTF	TGTGCCAGCAGTTTGGACAGGAATTATGGCTACACCTTC
TRBV19	TRBD1	.	TRBJ1-5	CASTTPGQGQPQHF	TGTGCCAGTACCACCCCGGGACAGGGTCAGCCCCAGCATTTT
TRBV5-6	TRBD1	few	TRBJ1-1	CASSLVTTDRGHTEAFF	TGTGCCAGCAGCTTGGTGACCACGGACAGGGGGCATACTGAAGCTTTCTTT
TRBV12-3/TRBV12-4	.	.	TRBJ1-2	CASSSSGHYGYTF	.
TRBV7-6	.	.	TRBJ1-1	CASSLAPWRGQVTEAFF	TGTGCCAGCAGCTTAGCCCCCTGGCGGGGGCAGGTCACTGAAGCTTTCTTT
TRBV30	.	.	TRBJ2-7	CASDIAGISNEQYF	TGTGCCTCGGATATAGCCGGGATCTCGAACGAGCAGTACTTC
TRBV12-3/TRBV12-4	.	.	TRBJ2-1	CASRPYRGEQFF	TGTGCCAGCAGACCATATAGAGGGGAGCAGTTCTTC
TRBV6-4	TRBD1	.	TRBJ1-2	CASSEVVGWTGHAANYGYTF	TGTGCCAGCAGTGAAGTCGTCGGGTGGACAGGCCATGCTGCTAACTATGGCTACACCTTC
TRBV5-4	TRBD1	.	TRBJ1-1	CASSPFLGTGSPEAFF	TGTGCCAGCAGCCCGTTCTTAGGGACAGGGAGTCCTGAAGCTTTCTTT
TRBV6-6	.	once	TRBJ1-1	CASSYSKGDTEAFF	TGTGCCAGCAGTTACTCGAAGGGGGACACTGAAGCTTTCTTT
TRBV29-1	.	.	TRBJ1-1	CSGGGQGSFF	TGCAGCGGGGGAGGGCAGGGGTCTTTCTTT
TRBV7-9	.	.	TRBJ1-4	CASSLGGGWEKLFF	TGTGCCAGCAGCTTAGGAGGGGGTTGGGAAAAACTGTTTTTT
TRBV25-1	.	once	TRBJ2-3	CASSEGAAGVPIF	TGTGCCAGCAGTGAGGGGGCGGCAGGGGTCCCTATTTTT
TRBV30	.	.	TRBJ1-6	CAWAPGGNSPLHF	TGTGCCTGGGCCCCGGGAGGCAATTCACCCCTCCACTTT
TRBV5-1	.	.	TRBJ2-6	CASSETAGANVLTF	TGCGCCAGCAGCGAAACTGCGGGGGCCAACGTCCTGACTTTC
TRBV5-4	TRBD1	.	TRBJ1-2	CASSRDSYGYTF	TGTGCCAGCAGCCGGGACAGCTATGGCTACACCTTC
TRBV19	.	.	TRBJ2-7	CASSTMDNSYEQYF	TGTGCCAGTAGCACGATGGACAACTCCTACGAGCAGTACTTC
TRBV30	TRBD2	.	TRBJ2-1	CAWSVGLAGNNEQFF	TGTGCCTGGAGTGTTGGACTAGCGGGTAACAATGAGCAGTTCTTC
TRBV5-5	TRBD2	few	TRBJ2-3	CASSPVGLAGGSTDTQYF	TGTGCCAGCAGCCCAGTCGGACTAGCGGGGGGAAGCACAGATACGCAGTATTTT
TRBV11-2	TRBD2	few	TRBJ2-5	CASSLDLAGGQKTQYF	TGTGCCAGCAGCTTAGATCTAGCGGGGGGGCAAAAGACCCAGTACTTC